Sequencing of this TCR beta chain was carried out in a study of blood T cell repertoires in COVID-19. In germline, CDR1 is LNHDA, CDR2 SQIVND (reference sequence). The CDR3 is 15 amino acids. V shed 4 bases, J shed 4 bases, and the junction held 9 bases outside the gene matches. Assay used: immunoSEQ multiplex PCR; TCRdb lists only in-frame clones, some missing. The table has about 55,000 clones, 90% seen once. The source material was peripheral blood. The sequence was collected from a human donor with active COVID-19. The donor label of this sample is uncertain. The gene calls are TRBV19 and TRBJ1-2, with TRBD1 matching 7 bases. The CDR3 loop reads CASSTGQAFRYGYTF. The CDR3 nucleotides are TGTGCCAGTAGTACAGGACAGGCGTTTCGCTATGGCTACACCTTC.